This TCR beta chain was captured in a study of T-cell memory formation after mild COVID-19. In TCRdb, the 5' RACE reads were re-called with MiXCR into one record per CDR3 protein. Here the sample spans about 560,000 distinct CDR3 sequences, around 15% being singletons. The CDR3 is 15 amino acids. Germline V gives CDR1 SNHLY, CDR2 FYNNEI. Losses at the gene ends were 6 bases for V and 4 bases for J; bases not matched to a gene: 8. The receptor's source is an adult woman who had mild COVID-19 (a few samples of this study predate the infection). Cell type and time point are not known. The gene calls are TRBV2 and TRBJ2-1, with 8 bases aligning to TRBD2. Source material: PBMCs or a T cell subset sorted from them (not recorded which). CDR3 region: CASRDSRGAYNEQFF. The CDR3 DNA sequence: TGTGCCAGCAGGGACTCGCGGGGGGCATACAATGAGCAGTTCTTC.